This TCR beta chain was documented in a study of T cells expressing NK-cell markers. TCRdb derives one entry per CDR3 protein from the 5' RACE reads, leaving out DNA. The sample data list 150,000 or so distinct CDR3 sequences. The CDR3 totals 15 residues. Germline CDR1 reads MNHNS; CDR2 reads SASEGT. The chain joins TRBV6-1 to TRBJ2-7; absent DNA, TCRdb's TRBD1 call cannot be checked. The sequence was obtained from a woman aged 45-60 years in good health. Sequencing was performed on blood T cells: a sorted CD56 or NKG2C T cell subset, CD4+ or CD8+ T cells, or bulk PBMC T cells (not recorded which). The CDR3 loop is CASSDSPGSFYEQYF.